The source of this T cell receptor (beta chain) is a study of radiotherapy plus CTLA-4 blockade in lung cancer. The study's findings and limits: Clones derived from tumor TCRs expanded in blood after radiotherapy plus ipilimumab.

This clone was observed a single time. Its antigen is still unknown. Clones were sequenced by immunoSEQ multiplex PCR, and TCRdb holds only the in-frame ones, with some missing. The profile shows about 31,000 clones, 70% to 85% of them singletons. Germline V gene lookup returns CDR1 SGHVS and CDR2 FNYEAQ. CDR3 length: 14 residues. V lost 5 bases and J 2 bases, leaving 13 bases between the germline ends. This chain uses TRBV7-6 with TRBJ2-7, with D perhaps matching TRBD1 (5 bases). Source: peripheral blood, taken from a patient treated with radiotherapy plus ipilimumab. The origin of this receptor is a human donor with non-small cell lung cancer who had stable disease on radiotherapy plus ipilimumab. CDR3: CASSLRQTAYEQYF. The CDR3 DNA is TGTGCCAGCAGCCTACGACAGACGGCCTACGAGCAGTACTTC.